This T cell receptor beta chain was retrieved from a study of PD-1 blockade in classical Hodgkin lymphoma. Regarding time point: cycle 4 day 1 (C4D1), after more than five weeks of nivolumab. Exposure to brentuximab vedotin varied, and each patient had relapsed following autologous stem cell transplantation. Here immunoSEQ multiplex PCR was the method, and the copy in TCRdb shows in-frame clones only, minus some. The repertoire holds fewer than 55,000 clones, with approximately 80% as singletons. Trimming cost V 4 bases and J 3 bases; bases outside gene matches: 14. Germline CDR1 reads MGHRA; CDR2 reads YSYEKL. The CDR3 totals 17 residues. Concerning this clone: Its cognate antigen is unknown.

Overall study findings and caveats: For complete responders, baseline diversity was comparable to that of newly diagnosed patients.

The specimen comprised peripheral blood mononuclear cells (PBMCs), sampled before the fourth cycle of nivolumab. The clonotype was recovered from a human donor with classical Hodgkin lymphoma. The chain links TRBV4-1 to TRBJ2-7; TRBD1 matches 8 bases. CDR3 loop: CASSPYVGQGMYYEQYF. CDR3 nucleotide sequence: TGCGCCAGCAGCCCATATGTTGGACAGGGAATGTACTACGAGCAGTACTTC.